This T cell receptor (beta chain) was profiled in a study of blood T cell repertoires in COVID-19. Study-level information: Whether acute or convalescent, the COVID-19 samples came from the United States, Italy and Spain. From T cells, B-cell-depleted T cells, or PBMCs came the material, which was cDNA or gDNA.

CDR3 length: 16 amino acids. Germline V gene sequence: CDR1 MNHNS, CDR2 SASEGT. The V gene end was trimmed by 1 base and the J gene end by 5 bases; junction bases not matched to a gene: 7. The table came from immunoSEQ multiplex PCR; TCRdb's copy has only in-frame clones and leaves some out. The sample consists of 200,000 to 250,000 clones, about 85% of them appearing once. J is TRBJ2-2 and V is TRBV6-1; 7 bases fit TRBD2. Sequenced sample: peripheral blood. The sequence came from a woman aged 50 to 60 with COVID-19, enrolled during active disease. CDR3 sequence: CASSEDGGWATGELFF. CDR3 bases: TGTGCCAGCAGTGAAGACGGGGGGTGGGCGACCGGGGAGCTGTTTTTT.